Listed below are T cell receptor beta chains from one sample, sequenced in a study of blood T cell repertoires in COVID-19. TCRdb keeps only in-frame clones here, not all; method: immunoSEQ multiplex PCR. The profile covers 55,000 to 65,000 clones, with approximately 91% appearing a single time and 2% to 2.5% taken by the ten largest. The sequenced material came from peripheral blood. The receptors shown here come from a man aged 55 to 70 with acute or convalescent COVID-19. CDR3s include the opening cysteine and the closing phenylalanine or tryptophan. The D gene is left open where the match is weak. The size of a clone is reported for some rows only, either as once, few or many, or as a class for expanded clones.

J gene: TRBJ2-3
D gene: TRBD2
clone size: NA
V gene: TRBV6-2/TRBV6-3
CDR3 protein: CASSFRAGSTDTQYF
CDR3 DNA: TGTGCCAGCAGTTTCCGAGCGGGGAGCACAGATACGCAGTATTTT

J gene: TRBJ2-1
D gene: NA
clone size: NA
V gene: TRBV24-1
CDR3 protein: CATSDPGLQILNEQFF
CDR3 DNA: TGTGCCACCAGTGATCCGGGACTGCAAATCTTGAATGAGCAGTTCTTC

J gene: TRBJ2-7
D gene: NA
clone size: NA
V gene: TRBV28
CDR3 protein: CASSSDSRAPHEQYF
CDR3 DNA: TGTGCCAGCAGTTCCGACTCGAGGGCCCCCCACGAGCAGTACTTC

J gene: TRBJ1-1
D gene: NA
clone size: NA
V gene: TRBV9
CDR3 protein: CASSGSQGLGTEAFF
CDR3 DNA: TGTGCCAGCAGCGGTAGCCAGGGCCTGGGAACTGAAGCTTTCTTT

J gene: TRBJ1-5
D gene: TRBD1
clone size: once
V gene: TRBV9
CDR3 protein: CASSVTGGGNQPQHF
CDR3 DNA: TGTGCCAGCAGCGTAACAGGGGGCGGCAATCAGCCCCAGCATTTT

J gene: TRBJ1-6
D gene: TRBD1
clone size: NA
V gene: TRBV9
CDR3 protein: CASSPQQGANSPLHF
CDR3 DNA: TGTGCCAGCAGTCCTCAACAGGGGGCCAATTCACCCCTCCACTTT

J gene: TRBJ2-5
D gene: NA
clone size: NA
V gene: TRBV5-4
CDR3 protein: CASSLVGDHQETQYF
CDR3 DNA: TGTGCCAGCAGCTTGGTGGGAGACCACCAAGAGACCCAGTACTTC

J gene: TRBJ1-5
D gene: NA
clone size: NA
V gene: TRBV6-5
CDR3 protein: CASIDSFNQPQHF
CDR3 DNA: TGTGCCAGCATAGACAGTTTCAATCAGCCCCAGCATTTT

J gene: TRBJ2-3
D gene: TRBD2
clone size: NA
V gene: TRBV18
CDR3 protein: CASSPIRPSGSVVTDTQYF
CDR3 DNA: TGTGCCAGCTCACCAATTCGTCCTAGCGGGAGTGTAGTTACAGATACGCAGTATTTT

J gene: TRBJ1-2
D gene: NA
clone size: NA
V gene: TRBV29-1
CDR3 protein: CSDRNSNYGYTF
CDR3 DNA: TGCAGCGACAGGAACAGTAACTATGGCTACACCTTC

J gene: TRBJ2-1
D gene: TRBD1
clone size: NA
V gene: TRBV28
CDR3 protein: CASRPGTGDPKQFF
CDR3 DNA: TGTGCCAGCAGACCCGGGACAGGGGACCCCAAGCAGTTCTTC

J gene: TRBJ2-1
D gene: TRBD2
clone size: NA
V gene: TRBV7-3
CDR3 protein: CASSLSSGRRYEQFF
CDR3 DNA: TGTGCCAGCAGCTTAAGTAGCGGGAGAAGGTATGAGCAGTTCTTC

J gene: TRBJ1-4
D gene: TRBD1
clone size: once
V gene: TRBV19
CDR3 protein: CASRRTGQVNEKLFF
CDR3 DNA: TGTGCCAGTAGGAGAACGGGACAGGTTAATGAAAAACTGTTTTTT

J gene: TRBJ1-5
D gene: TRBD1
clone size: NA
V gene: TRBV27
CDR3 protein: CASSMTTDRYNQPQHF
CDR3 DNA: TGTGCCAGCAGCATGACTACGGACAGGTACAATCAGCCCCAGCATTTT

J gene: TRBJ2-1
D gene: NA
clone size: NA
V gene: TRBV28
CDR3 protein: CASSSRTPQGYNEQFF
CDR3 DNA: TGTGCCAGCAGTTCTCGAACACCTCAGGGGTACAATGAGCAGTTCTTC

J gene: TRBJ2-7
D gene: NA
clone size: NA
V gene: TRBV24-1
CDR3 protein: CATSAAGSTYEQYF
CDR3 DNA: TGTGCCACCAGTGCCGCCGGGAGTACCTACGAGCAGTACTTC

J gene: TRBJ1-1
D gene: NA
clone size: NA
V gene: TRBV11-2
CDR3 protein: CASSFWGENTEAFF
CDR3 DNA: TGTGCCAGCAGCTTCTGGGGGGAGAACACTGAAGCTTTCTTT

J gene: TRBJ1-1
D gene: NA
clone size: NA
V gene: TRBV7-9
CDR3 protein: CASSPGTPIPEAFF
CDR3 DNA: TGTGCCAGCAGCCCCGGTACCCCGATTCCTGAAGCTTTCTTT

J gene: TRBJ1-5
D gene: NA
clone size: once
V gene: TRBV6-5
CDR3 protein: CASSLGTSNQPQHF
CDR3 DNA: TGTGCCAGCAGCTTGGGGACAAGTAATCAGCCCCAGCATTTT

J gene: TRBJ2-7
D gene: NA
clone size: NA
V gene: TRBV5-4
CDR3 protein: CASSSLRGRGEQYF
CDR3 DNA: TGTGCCAGCAGCTCGCTACGGGGGCGGGGGGAGCAGTACTTC

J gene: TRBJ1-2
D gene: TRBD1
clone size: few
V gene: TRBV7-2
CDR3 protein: CASSLVKGALDGYTF
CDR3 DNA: TGTGCCAGCAGCTTAGTCAAGGGGGCGCTTGATGGCTACACCTTC

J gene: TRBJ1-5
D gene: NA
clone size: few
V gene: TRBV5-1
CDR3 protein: CASSLDGQDNQPQHF
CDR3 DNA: TGCGCCAGCAGCTTGGATGGGCAGGACAATCAGCCCCAGCATTTT

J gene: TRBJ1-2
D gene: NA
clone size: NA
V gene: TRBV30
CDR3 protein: CAWSGQSIYGYTF
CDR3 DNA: TGTGCCTGGAGTGGACAGTCCATCTATGGCTACACCTTC

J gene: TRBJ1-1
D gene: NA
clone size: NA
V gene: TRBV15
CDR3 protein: CATSSLGELEAFF
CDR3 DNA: TGTGCCACCAGCTCGCTTGGGGAGCTTGAAGCTTTCTTT

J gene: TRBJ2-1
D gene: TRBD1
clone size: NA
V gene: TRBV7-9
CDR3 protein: CASSPIGSGGGIIRPFF
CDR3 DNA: TGTGCCAGCAGCCCCATAGGGTCAGGGGGCGGAATTATTAGGCCGTTCTTC

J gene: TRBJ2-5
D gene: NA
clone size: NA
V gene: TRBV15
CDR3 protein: CATSGGSGGNNQETQYF
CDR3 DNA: TGTGCCACCAGCGGGGGGTCAGGGGGGAACAACCAAGAGACCCAGTACTTC

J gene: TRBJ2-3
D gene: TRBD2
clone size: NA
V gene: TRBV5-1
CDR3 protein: CASSLEGRGADTQYF
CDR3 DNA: TGCGCCAGCAGCTTGGAGGGCCGGGGGGCAGATACGCAGTATTTT

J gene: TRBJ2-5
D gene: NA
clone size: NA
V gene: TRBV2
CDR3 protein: CASSGGLGHPSQETQYF
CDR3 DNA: TGTGCCAGCAGTGGGGGTCTGGGACACCCCTCGCAAGAGACCCAGTACTTC

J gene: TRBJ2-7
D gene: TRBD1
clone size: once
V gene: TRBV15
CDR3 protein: CATSWGTAGEQYF
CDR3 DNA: TGTGCCACCAGCTGGGGGACAGCCGGCGAGCAGTACTTC

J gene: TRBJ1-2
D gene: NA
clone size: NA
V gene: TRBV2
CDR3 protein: CASSADRRAYGYTF
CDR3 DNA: TGTGCCAGCAGTGCGGACAGACGGGCCTATGGCTACACCTTC

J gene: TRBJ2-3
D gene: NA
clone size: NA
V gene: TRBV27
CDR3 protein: CQSGTSTDTQYF
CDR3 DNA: TGTCAGAGCGGAACTAGCACAGATACGCAGTATTTT

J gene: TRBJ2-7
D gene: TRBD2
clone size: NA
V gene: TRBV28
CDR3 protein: CASSPPRTSVYF
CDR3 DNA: TGTGCCAGCAGCCCTCCCCGGACTAGCGTTTACTTC

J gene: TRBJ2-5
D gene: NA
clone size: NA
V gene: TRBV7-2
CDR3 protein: CASSPGQYQETQYF
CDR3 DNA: TGTGCCAGCAGCCCCGGACAGTACCAAGAGACCCAGTACTTC